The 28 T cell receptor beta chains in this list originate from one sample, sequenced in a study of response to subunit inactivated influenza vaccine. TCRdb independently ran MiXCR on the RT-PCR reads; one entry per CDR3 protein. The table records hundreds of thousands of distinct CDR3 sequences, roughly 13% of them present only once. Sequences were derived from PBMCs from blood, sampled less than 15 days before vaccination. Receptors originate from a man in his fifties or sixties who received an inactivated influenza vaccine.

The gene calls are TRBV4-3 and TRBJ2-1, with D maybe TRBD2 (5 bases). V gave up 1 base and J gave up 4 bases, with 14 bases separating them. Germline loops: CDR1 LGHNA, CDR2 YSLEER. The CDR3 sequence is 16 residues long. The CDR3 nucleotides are TGCGCCAGCAGCCAAGGTTTGACTACCATTTACAATGAGCAGTTCTTC. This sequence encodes CASSQGLTTIYNEQFF.

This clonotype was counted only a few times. CDR3 in amino acids: CASSQQGIGGSPLHF. The DNA of the CDR3 is TGCGCCAGCAGCCAACAGGGAATAGGGGGCTCACCCCTCCACTTT. The chain employs TRBV4-3 and TRBJ1-6, with 7 bases that match TRBD1. V gave up 2 bases and J gave up 10 bases; unmatched junction bases: 8. CDR3 length: 15 residues. Germline CDR1 reads LGHNA; CDR2 reads YSLEER.

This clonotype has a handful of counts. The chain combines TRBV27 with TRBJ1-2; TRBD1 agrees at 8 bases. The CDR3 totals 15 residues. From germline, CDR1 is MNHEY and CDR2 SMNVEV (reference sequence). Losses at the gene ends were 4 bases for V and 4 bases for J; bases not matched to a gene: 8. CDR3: CASSSSGQGGYGYTF. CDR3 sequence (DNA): TGTGCCAGCAGTTCAAGCGGACAGGGAGGCTATGGCTACACCTTC.

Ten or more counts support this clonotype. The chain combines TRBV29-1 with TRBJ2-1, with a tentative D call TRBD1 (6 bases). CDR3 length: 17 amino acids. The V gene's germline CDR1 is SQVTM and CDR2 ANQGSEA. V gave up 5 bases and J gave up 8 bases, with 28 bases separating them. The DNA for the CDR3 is TGCAGCGTTCAGGACAGTGCTGGCGTTGGGTCGTACTATGAGCAGTTCTTC. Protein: CSVQDSAGVGSYYEQFF.

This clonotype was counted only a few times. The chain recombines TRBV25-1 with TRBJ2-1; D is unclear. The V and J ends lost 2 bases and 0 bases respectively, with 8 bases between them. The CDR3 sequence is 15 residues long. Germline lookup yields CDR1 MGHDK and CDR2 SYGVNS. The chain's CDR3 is CASSEIGPSYNEQFF. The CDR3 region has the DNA TGTGCCAGCAGTGAAATAGGTCCCTCCTACAATGAGCAGTTCTTC.

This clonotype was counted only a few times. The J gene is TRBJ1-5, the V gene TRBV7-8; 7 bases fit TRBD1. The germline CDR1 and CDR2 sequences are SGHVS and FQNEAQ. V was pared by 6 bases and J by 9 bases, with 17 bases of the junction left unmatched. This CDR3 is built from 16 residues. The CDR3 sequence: CASRSTTGFFGGPQHF. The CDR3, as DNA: TGTGCCAGCAGATCAACGACAGGGTTTTTTGGTGGGCCCCAGCATTTT.

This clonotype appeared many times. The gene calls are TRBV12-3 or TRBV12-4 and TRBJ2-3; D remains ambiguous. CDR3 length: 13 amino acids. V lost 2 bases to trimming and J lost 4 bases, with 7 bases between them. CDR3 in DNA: TGTGCCAGCAGTTTAATCTCCGCAGATACGCAGTATTTT. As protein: CASSLISADTQYF.

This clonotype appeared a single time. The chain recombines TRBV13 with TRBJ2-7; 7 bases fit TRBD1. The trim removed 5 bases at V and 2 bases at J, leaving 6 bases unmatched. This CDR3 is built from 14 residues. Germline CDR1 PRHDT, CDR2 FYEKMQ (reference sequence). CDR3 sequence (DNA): TGTGCCAGCAGCCATGGGGACAGTACCTACGAGCAGTACTTC. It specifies CASSHGDSTYEQYF.

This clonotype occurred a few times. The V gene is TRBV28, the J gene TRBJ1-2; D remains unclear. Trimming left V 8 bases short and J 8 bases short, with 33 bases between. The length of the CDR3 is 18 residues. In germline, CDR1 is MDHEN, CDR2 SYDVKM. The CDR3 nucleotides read TGTGCCAGCCTCCCGATGGACGCTCCTACTTACCGGGTTGGCGGCTACACCTTC. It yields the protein CASLPMDAPTYRVGGYTF.

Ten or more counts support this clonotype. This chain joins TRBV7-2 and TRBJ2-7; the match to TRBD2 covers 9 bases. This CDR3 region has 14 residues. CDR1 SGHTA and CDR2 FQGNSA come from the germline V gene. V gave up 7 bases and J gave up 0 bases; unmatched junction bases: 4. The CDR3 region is CASTLAGSSYEQYF. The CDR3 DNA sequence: TGTGCCAGCACCCTAGCGGGGAGCTCCTACGAGCAGTACTTC.

The CDR3 is CSALWAVPNEQFF. The CDR3, as DNA: TGCAGCGCCCTCTGGGCGGTCCCCAATGAGCAGTTCTTC. The chain carries TRBV20-1 and TRBJ2-1; D not certain. The germline gives CDR1 DFQATT, CDR2 SNEGSKA (reference sequence). The CDR3 contains 13 residues.

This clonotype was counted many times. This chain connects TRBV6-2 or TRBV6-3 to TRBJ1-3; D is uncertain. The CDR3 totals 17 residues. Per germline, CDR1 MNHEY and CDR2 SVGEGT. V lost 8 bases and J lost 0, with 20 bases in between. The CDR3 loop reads CASRRTGRTNSGNTIYF. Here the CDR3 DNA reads TGTGCCAGCCGACGCACCGGACGAACCAACTCTGGAAACACCATATATTTT.

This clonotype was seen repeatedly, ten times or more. The CDR3 region is CASSFRDSIPMGDTGELFF. The CDR3 nucleotides are TGTGCCAGCAGCTTCCGGGACAGTATTCCGATGGGTGACACCGGGGAGCTGTTTTTT. The chain uses TRBV5-4 and TRBJ2-2, with 7 bases aligning to TRBD1. The V gene end was trimmed by 2 bases and the J gene end by 3 bases; junction bases not matched to a gene: 16. The CDR3 totals 19 residues. CDR1 and CDR2 (germline): SGHNT, YYREEE (reference sequence).

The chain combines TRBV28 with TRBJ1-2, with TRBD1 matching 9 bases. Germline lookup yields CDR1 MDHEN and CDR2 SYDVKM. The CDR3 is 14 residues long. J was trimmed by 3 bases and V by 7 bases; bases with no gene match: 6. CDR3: CASTQTGGDYGYTF. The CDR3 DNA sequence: TGTGCCAGCACTCAGACAGGGGGGGACTATGGCTACACCTTC.

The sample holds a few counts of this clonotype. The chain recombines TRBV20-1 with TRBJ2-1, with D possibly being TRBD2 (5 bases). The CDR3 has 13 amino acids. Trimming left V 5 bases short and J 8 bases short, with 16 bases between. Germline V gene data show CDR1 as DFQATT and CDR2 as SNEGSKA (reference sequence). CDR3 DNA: TGCAGTGCTCCCCTTCGGGGAAGGGATGAGCAGTTCTTC. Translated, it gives CSAPLRGRDEQFF.

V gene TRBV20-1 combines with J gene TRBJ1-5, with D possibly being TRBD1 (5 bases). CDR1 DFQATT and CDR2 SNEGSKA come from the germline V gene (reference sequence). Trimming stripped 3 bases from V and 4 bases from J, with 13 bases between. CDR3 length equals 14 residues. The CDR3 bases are TGCAGTGCTAGTAGGGGAAATCGGAATCAGCCCCAGCATTTT. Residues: CSASRGNRNQPQHF.

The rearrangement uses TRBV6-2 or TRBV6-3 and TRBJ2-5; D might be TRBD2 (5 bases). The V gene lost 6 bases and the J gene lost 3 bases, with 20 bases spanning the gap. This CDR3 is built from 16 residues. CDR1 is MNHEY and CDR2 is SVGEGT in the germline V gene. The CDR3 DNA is TGTGCCAGCAGCCTGAGTCTCGCTACCGGGGAAGAGACCCAGTACTTC. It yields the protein CASSLSLATGEETQYF.

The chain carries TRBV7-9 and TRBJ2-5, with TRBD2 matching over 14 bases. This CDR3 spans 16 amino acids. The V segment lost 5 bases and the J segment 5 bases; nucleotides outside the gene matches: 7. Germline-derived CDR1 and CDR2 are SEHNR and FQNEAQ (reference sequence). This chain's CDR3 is CASSQGTSGRGETQYF. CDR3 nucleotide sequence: TGTGCCAGCAGCCAGGGGACTAGCGGGAGAGGGGAGACCCAGTACTTC.

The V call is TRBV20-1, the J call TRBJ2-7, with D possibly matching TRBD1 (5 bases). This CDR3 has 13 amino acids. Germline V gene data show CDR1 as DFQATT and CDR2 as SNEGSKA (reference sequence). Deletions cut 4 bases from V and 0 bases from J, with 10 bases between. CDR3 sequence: CSATRQSSYEQYF. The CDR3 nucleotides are TGCAGTGCTACCCGACAGAGCTCCTACGAGCAGTACTTC.

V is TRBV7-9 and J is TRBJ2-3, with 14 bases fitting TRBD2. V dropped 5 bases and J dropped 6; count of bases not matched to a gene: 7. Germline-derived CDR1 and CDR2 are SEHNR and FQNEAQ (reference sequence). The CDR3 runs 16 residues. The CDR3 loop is CASSQRTSGGSDTQYF. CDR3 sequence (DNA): TGTGCCAGCAGCCAGCGGACTAGCGGGGGGTCCGATACGCAGTATTTT.

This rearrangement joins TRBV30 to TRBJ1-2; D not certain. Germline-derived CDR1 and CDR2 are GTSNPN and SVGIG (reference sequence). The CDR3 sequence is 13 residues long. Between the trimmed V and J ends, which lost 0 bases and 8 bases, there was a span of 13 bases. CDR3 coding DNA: TGTGCCTGGAGTGTAAAGCTCGCGGGGGGCTACACCTTC. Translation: CAWSVKLAGGYTF.

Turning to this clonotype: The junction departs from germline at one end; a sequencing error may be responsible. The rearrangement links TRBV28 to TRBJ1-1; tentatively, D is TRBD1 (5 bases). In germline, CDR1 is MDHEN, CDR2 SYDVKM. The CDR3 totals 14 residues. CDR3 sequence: CASGLRTMNTEAFF. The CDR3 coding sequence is TGTGCCAGCGGTTTACGGACAATGAACACTGAAGCTTTCTTT.

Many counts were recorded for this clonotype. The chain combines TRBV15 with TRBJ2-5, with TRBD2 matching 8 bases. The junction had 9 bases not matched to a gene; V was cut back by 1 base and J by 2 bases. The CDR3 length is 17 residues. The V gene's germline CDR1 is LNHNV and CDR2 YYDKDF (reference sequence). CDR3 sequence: CATSRGTSLTLQETQYF. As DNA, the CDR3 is TGTGCCACCAGCAGAGGGACTAGCCTAACCCTACAAGAGACCCAGTACTTC.

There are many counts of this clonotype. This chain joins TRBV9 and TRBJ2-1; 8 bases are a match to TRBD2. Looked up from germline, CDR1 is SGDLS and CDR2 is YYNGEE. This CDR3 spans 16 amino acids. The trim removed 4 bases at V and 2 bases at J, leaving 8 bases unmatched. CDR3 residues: CASSSVAGGPYNEQFF. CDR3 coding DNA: TGTGCCAGCAGCTCAGTGGCGGGAGGACCCTACAATGAGCAGTTCTTC. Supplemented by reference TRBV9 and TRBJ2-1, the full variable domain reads DSGVTQTPKHLITATGQRVTLRCSPRSGDLSVYWYQQSLDQGLQFLIQYYNGEERAKGNILERFSAQQFPDLHSELNLSSLELGDSALYFCASSSVAGGPYNEQFFGPGTRLTVL.

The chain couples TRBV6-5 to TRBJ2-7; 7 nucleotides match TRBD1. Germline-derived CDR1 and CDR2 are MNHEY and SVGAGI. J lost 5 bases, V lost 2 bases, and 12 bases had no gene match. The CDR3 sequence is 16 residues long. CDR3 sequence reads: CASSYEGANSFNEQYF. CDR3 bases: TGTGCCAGCAGTTACGAGGGGGCAAATAGCTTCAACGAGCAGTACTTC.

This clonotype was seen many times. This CDR3 is CASSPQVEGTGELFF. The CDR3 DNA reads as TGTGCCAGCAGCCCCCAAGTCGAGGGCACCGGGGAGCTGTTTTTT. The chain combines TRBV27 with TRBJ2-2; D might be TRBD2 (5 bases). Between the trimmed V and J ends, which lost 6 bases and 4 bases, there was a span of 15 bases. The CDR3 runs to 15 residues. CDR1 and CDR2 from the germline V gene are MNHEY and SMNVEV (reference sequence).

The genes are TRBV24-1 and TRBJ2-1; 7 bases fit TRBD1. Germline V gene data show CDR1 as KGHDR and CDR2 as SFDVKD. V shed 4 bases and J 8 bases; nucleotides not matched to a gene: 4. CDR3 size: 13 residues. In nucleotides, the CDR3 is TGTGCCACCAGTGACCGGACAGGACATGAGCAGTTCTTC. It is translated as CATSDRTGHEQFF.

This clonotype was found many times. The CDR3, as DNA: TGCAGTGCTACGAACAACAGGGGTTGGACAGATACGCAGTATTTT. Protein sequence: CSATNNRGWTDTQYF. The genes are TRBV20-1 and TRBJ2-3, with TRBD1 matching 7 bases. Germline CDR1 reads DFQATT; CDR2 reads SNEGSKA (reference sequence). V was pared by 4 bases and J by 3 bases, with 10 bases of the junction left unmatched. CDR3 length equals 15 residues.